The 9 T cell receptor beta chains in this list originate from one sample, sequenced in a study of blood T cell repertoires in COVID-19. Profiling relied on immunoSEQ multiplex PCR, and the TCRdb table lists in-frame clones only, not all of them. The sample lists over 250,000 clones; approximately 90% were seen once. Sequences were obtained from peripheral blood. These receptors were taken from a woman between 50 and 59 years old with COVID-19, enrolled during active disease.

This chain joins TRBV6-1 and TRBJ2-1, with unresolved D. The CDR3 is 14 residues long. CDR1 MNHNS and CDR2 SASEGT come from the germline V gene. V lost 0 bases and J lost 8, with 11 bases in between. This CDR3 is CASSEALRSHEQFF. In DNA, the CDR3 is TGTGCCAGCAGTGAAGCCCTCCGCAGTCATGAGCAGTTCTTC.

This chain links TRBV5-1 with TRBJ1-6; TRBD1 agrees at 12 bases. The CDR3 covers 19 residues. The ends lost 1 base at V and 5 bases at J; junction bases unmatched: 10. Germline CDR1 SGHRS, CDR2 YFSETQ. The CDR3 loop reads CASSLTPGQGAINNSPLHF. The DNA of the CDR3 is TGCGCCAGCAGCTTGACACCGGGACAGGGGGCAATAAATAATTCACCCCTCCACTTT.

This rearrangement joins TRBV19 to TRBJ2-7; 7 bases map to TRBD1. The CDR3 has 14 amino acids. Trimming cost V 0 bases and J 3 bases; bases outside gene matches: 2. Per the germline V gene, CDR1 is LNHDA and CDR2 is SQIVND (reference sequence). The CDR3 coding sequence is TGTGCCAGTAGTATAGAGGACAGGTACTACGAGCAGTACTTC. Its translation: CASSIEDRYYEQYF.

The V gene is TRBV5-6, the J gene TRBJ2-2, with TRBD2 matching 12 bases. Germline trimming cut 4 bases from V and 4 bases from J; bases unmatched to any gene: 5. The CDR3 loop spans 16 amino acids. Germline V CDR1 and CDR2: SGHDT, YYEEEE. The DNA of the CDR3 is TGTGCCAGCAGCGCAGGACTAGCGGGACTCACCGGGGAGCTGTTTTTT. As protein: CASSAGLAGLTGELFF.

The chain combines TRBV20-1 with TRBJ1-1; D not certain. Germline CDR1 reads DFQATT; CDR2 reads SNEGSKA (reference sequence). The V end lost 3 bases, the J end lost 5 bases, and 19 bases lay between the germline ends. The CDR3 loop spans 15 amino acids. Here the CDR3 reads CSASGSDQEDTEAFF. The CDR3 bases are TGCAGTGCTAGTGGTTCGGATCAAGAGGATACTGAAGCTTTCTTT.

The chain couples TRBV3-1 (or the pseudogene TRBV3-2) to TRBJ1-2; the match to TRBD1 covers 10 bases. The CDR3 contains 16 residues. In germline, CDR1 is LGHDT, CDR2 YNNKEL (reference sequence). Trimming removed 2 bases from V and 4 bases from J; junction bases left unmatched: 7. The CDR3 DNA is TGTGCCAGCAGCCAACGATGGACAGGGGGGGCCTATGGCTACACCTTC. It specifies CASSQRWTGGAYGYTF.

The chain joins TRBV11-3 to TRBJ2-1; the match to TRBD2 covers 7 bases. This CDR3 is built from 16 residues. With 5 bases clipped from V and 2 bases from J, the junction kept 9 bases outside the gene matches. Germline V gene lookup returns CDR1 SGHNT and CDR2 YENEEA. CDR3 coding DNA: TGTGCCAGCAGCCTAAGAGCGGGATTACCCTACAATGAGCAGTTCTTC. Its protein product is CASSLRAGLPYNEQFF.

CDR3 nucleotides: TGCGCCAGCAGCTTACCGTCGACTAGCGGGAGGGCCTTCACCGGGGAGCTGTTTTTT. Translation: CASSLPSTSGRAFTGELFF. J is TRBJ2-2 and V is TRBV5-1; TRBD2 aligns across 14 bases. In germline, CDR1 is SGHRS, CDR2 YFSETQ. V shed 2 bases and J 4 bases; nucleotides not matched to a gene: 10. The CDR3 spans 19 residues.

This chain links TRBV7-6 with TRBJ2-7; D may be TRBD2 (5 bases). The CDR3 is 12 residues long. CDR1 and CDR2 (germline): SGHVS, FNYEAQ. The ends were cut back, 7 bases at V and 5 bases at J, with 12 bases in the middle. CDR3 amino acids: CASTTGWDEQYF. CDR3 coding DNA: TGTGCCAGCACGACGGGATGGGACGAGCAGTACTTC.